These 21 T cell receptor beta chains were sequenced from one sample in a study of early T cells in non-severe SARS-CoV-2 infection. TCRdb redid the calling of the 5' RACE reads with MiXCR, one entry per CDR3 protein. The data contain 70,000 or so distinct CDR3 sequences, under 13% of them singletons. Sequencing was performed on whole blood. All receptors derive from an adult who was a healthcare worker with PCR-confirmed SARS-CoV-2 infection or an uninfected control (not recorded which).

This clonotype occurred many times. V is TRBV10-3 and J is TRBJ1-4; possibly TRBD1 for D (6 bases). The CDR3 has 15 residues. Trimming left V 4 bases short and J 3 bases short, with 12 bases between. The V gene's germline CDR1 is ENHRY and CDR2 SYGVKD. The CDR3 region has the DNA TGTGCCATCAGTGCACGTGGACAGTCTAATGAAAAACTGTTTTTT. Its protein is CAISARGQSNEKLFF.

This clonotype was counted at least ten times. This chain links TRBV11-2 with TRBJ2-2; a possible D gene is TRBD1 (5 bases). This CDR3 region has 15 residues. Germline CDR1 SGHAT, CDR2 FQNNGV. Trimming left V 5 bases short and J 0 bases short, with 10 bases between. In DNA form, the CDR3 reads TGTGCCAGCAGCAACGTAGGGGCGAACACCGGGGAGCTGTTTTTT. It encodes CASSNVGANTGELFF.

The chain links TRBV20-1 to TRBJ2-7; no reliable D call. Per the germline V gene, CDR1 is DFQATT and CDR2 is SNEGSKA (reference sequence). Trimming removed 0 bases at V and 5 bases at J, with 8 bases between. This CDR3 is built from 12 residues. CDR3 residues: CSARDRNHEQYF. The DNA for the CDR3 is TGCAGTGCTAGAGATCGAAACCACGAGCAGTACTTC.

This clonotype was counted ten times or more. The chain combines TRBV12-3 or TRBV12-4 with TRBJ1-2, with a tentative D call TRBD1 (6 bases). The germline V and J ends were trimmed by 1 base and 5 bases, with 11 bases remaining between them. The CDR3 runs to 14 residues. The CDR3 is CASSLGGRGYGYTF. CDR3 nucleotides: TGTGCCAGCAGTTTAGGTGGCAGGGGTTATGGCTACACCTTC.

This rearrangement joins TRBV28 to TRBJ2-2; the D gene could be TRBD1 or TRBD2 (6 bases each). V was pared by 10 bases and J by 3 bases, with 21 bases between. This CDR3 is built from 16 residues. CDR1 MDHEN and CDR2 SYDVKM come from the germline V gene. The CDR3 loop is CATSGADRYYTGELFF. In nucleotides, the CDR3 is TGTGCCACATCGGGGGCAGACAGGTACTACACCGGGGAGCTGTTTTTT.

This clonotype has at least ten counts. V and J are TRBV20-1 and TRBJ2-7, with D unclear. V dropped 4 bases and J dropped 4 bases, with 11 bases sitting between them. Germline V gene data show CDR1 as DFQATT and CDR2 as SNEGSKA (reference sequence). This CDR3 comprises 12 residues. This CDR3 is CSAMVLKYEQYF. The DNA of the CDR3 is TGCAGTGCTATGGTGCTCAAGTACGAGCAGTACTTC.

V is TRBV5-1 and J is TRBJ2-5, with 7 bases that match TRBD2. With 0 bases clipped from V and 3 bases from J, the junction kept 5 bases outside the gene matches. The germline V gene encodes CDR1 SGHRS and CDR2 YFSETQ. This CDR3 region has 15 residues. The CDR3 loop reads CASSLAGAGEETQYF. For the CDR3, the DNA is TGCGCCAGCAGCTTGGCTGGGGCGGGGGAAGAGACCCAGTACTTC.

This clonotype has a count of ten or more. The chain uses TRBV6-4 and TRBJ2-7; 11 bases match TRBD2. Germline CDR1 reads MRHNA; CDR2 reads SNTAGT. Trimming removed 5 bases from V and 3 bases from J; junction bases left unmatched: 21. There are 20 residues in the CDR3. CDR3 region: CASSPPGASGRLSSNYEQYF. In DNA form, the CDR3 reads TGTGCCAGCAGTCCCCCAGGGGCTAGCGGGAGGCTCTCCAGTAACTACGAGCAGTACTTC.

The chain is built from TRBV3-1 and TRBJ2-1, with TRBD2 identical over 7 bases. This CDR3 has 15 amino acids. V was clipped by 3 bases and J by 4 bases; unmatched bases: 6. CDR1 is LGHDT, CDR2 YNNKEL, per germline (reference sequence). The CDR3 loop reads CASSHPAGSYNEQFF. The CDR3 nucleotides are TGTGCCAGCAGCCATCCAGCGGGGTCTTACAATGAGCAGTTCTTC.

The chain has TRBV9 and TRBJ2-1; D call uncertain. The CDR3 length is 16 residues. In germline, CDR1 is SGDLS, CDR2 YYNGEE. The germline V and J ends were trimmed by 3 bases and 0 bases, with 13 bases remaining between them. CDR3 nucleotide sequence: TGTGCCAGCAGCGCCCCCTTTTCGGGCTCCTACAATGAGCAGTTCTTC. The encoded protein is CASSAPFSGSYNEQFF.

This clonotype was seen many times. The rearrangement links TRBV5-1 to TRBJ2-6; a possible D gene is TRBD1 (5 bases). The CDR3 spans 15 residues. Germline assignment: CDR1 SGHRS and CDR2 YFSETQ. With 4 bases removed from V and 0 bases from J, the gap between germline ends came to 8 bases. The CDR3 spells CASSVTASGANVLTF. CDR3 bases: TGCGCCAGCAGCGTGACAGCCTCTGGGGCCAACGTCCTGACTTTC.

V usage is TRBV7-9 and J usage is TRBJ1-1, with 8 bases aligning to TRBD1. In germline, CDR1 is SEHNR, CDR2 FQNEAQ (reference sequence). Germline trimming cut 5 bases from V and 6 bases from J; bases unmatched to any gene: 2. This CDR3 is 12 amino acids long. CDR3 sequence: CASSAGGSEAFF. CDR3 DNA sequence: TGTGCCAGCAGCGCAGGGGGCTCTGAAGCTTTCTTT.

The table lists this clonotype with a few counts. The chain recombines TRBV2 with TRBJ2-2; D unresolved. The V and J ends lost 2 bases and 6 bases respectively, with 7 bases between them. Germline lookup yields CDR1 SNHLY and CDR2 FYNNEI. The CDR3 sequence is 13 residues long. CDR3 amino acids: CASSEKSAGELFF. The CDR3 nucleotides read TGTGCCAGCAGTGAAAAAAGCGCCGGGGAGCTGTTTTTT.

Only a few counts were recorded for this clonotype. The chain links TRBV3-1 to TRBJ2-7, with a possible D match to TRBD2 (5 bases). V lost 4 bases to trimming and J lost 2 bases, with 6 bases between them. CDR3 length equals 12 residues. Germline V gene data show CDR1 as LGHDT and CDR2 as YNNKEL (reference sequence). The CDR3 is CASSPTTYEQYF. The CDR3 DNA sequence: TGTGCCAGCAGCCCGACTACCTACGAGCAGTACTTC.

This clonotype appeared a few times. CDR3 sequence (DNA): TGTGCCAGCAGCTTATCTCTCGGACAAGAGACCCAGTACTTC. This codes for CASSLSLGQETQYF. The chain couples TRBV7-2 to TRBJ2-5; D is undetermined. V was cut by 2 bases and J by 2 bases, with 9 bases left in between. CDR1 SGHTA and CDR2 FQGNSA come from the germline V gene. This CDR3 contains 14 residues.

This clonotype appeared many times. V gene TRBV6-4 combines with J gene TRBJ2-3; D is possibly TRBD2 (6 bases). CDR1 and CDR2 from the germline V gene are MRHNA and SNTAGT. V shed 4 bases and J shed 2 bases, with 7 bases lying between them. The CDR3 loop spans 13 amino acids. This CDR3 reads CASSAGATDTQYF. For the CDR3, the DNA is TGTGCCAGCAGTGCGGGAGCCACAGATACGCAGTATTTT.

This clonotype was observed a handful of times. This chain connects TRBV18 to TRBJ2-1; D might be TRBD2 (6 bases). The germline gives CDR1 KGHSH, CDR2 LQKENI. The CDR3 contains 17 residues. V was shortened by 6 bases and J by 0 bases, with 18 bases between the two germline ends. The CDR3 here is CASSFGDSLLSYNEQFF. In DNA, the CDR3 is TGTGCCAGCTCGTTTGGGGACTCTCTACTCTCCTACAATGAGCAGTTCTTC.

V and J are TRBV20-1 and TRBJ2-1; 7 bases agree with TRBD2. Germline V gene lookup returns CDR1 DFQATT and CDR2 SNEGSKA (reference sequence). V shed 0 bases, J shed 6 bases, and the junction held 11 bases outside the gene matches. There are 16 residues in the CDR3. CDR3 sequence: CSARDTREAWLNEQFF. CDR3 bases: TGCAGTGCTAGAGATACACGGGAGGCCTGGCTCAATGAGCAGTTCTTC.

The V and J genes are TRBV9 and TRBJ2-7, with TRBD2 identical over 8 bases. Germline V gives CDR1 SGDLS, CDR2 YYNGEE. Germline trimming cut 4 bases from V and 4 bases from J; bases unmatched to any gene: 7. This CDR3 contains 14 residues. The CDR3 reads CASSPGGSGYEQYF. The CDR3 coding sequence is TGTGCCAGCAGCCCGGGGGGGTCAGGGTACGAGCAGTACTTC. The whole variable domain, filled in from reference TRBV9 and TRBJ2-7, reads DSGVTQTPKHLITATGQRVTLRCSPRSGDLSVYWYQQSLDQGLQFLIQYYNGEERAKGNILERFSAQQFPDLHSELNLSSLELGDSALYFCASSPGGSGYEQYFGPGTRLTVT.

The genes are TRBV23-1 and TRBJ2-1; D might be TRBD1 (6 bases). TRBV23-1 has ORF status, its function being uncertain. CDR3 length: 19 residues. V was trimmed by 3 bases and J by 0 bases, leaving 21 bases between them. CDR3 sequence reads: CASSHPGQLGLSSYNEQFF. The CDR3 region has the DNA TGCGCCAGCAGTCACCCCGGACAGTTAGGACTGAGCTCCTACAATGAGCAGTTCTTC.

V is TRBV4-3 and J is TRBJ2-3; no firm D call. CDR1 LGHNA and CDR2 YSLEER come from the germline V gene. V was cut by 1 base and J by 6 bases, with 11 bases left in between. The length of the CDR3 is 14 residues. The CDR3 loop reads CASSQVTDVDTQYF. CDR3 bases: TGCGCCAGCAGCCAAGTCACGGACGTCGATACGCAGTATTTT.